This TCR beta chain was retrieved from a study of blood T cell repertoires in COVID-19. About the research overall: Sources were T cells, B-cell-depleted T cells, or PBMCs; the material itself was cDNA or gDNA.

Sequenced by immunoSEQ multiplex PCR; TCRdb stores in-frame clones only, minus some. The sample lists over 150,000 clones, around 83% occurring once. This sequence originates from a man in his forties or fifties with active or convalescent COVID-19. Input material: peripheral blood.

CDR3 loop: CASSLVTRVIYNEQFF. The CDR3 bases are TGTGCCAGCAGCTTGGTGACTAGGGTAATATACAATGAGCAGTTCTTC. The V call is TRBV11-2, the J call TRBJ2-1; the D gene is possibly TRBD2 (6 bases). The CDR3 loop spans 16 amino acids. Germline V gene data show CDR1 as SGHAT and CDR2 as FQNNGV. V gave up 3 bases and J gave up 4 bases, with 16 bases separating them. The entire variable domain, with the rest obtained from reference TRBV11-2 and TRBJ2-1, is as follows: EAGVAQSPRYKIIEKRQSVAFWCNPISGHATLYWYQQILGQGPKLLIQFQNNGVVDDSQLPKDRFSAERLKGVDSTLKIQPAKLEDSAVYLCASSLVTRVIYNEQFFGPGTRLTVL.